These 29 T cell receptor beta chains share one sample of origin, sequenced in a study of shared clonotypes between healthy human individuals. Some clones are missing from TCRdb's copy, which holds only in-frame ones; the method was immunoSEQ multiplex PCR. Among some 350,000 clones listed, about 74% were seen once. The sequencing sample was made of memory CD4+ T cells sorted from blood. Subset defined: CD45RA-negative fraction. These receptors were obtained from a man in his thirties or forties in good health.

On this clone itself: This same CDR3 is encoded by further DNA sequences in the sample. J is TRBJ2-7 and V is TRBV18; D unresolved. The CDR3 loop spans 13 amino acids. V was pared by 3 bases and J by 0 bases, with 6 bases between. Germline V gives CDR1 KGHSH, CDR2 LQKENI. CDR3 sequence reads: CASSPAPSYEQYF. The DNA for the CDR3 is TGTGCCAGCTCACCCGCCCCCTCCTACGAGCAGTACTTC.

This chain uses TRBV2 with TRBJ2-3; D is unclear. Germline CDR1 and CDR2: SNHLY and FYNNEI. CDR3 length: 11 residues. Trimming took 6 bases from V and 2 from J, leaving 3 bases between them. CDR3 nucleotide sequence: TGTGCCAGCAGGAACACAGATACGCAGTATTTT. This sequence encodes CASRNTDTQYF.

This clone was found a few times. Relative to the germline gene, one junction end is altered; a read error may explain this. This chain connects TRBV4-1 to TRBJ1-1; 7 nucleotides line up with TRBD1. Germline V gene sequence: CDR1 MGHRA, CDR2 YSYEKL. The CDR3 consists of 13 residues. CDR3 DNA sequence: TGCGCCAGCAGCCAAGGGATGACAGGGCGCCCCGTCTTT. Translated: CASSQGMTGRPVF.

Notes on this clone: An end of the junction differs from the germline gene, which may be a read error. CDR3: CASSVDRVNNEQFF. The CDR3 DNA reads as TGTGCCAGCAGCGTAGACAGGGTTAACAATGAGCAGTTCTTC. The V gene is TRBV11-3, the J gene TRBJ2-1; 7 bases are shared with TRBD1. CDR3 size: 14 residues. CDR1 is SGHNT and CDR2 is YENEEA in the germline V gene. Variable domain in full (rest from reference TRBV11-3 and TRBJ2-1): EAGVVQSPRYKIIEKKQPVAFWCNPISGHNTLYWYLQNLGQGPELLIRYENEEAVDDSQLPKDRFSAERLKGVDSTLKIQPAELGDSAVYLCASSVDRVNNEQFFGPGTRLTVL.

The CDR3 bases are TGTGCCAGCAGTGGGACTAGCGGGAGAGGGGATACGCAGTATTTT. Translated: CASSGTSGRGDTQYF. The V call is TRBV25-1, the J call TRBJ2-3, with TRBD2 identical over 13 bases. This CDR3 comprises 15 residues. Per the germline V gene, CDR1 is MGHDK and CDR2 is SYGVNS. V shed 4 bases, J shed 6 bases, and the junction held 4 bases outside the gene matches.

The V and J genes are TRBV19 and TRBJ2-7, with 7 bases that match TRBD2. CDR3 length: 18 residues. J gave up 3 bases and V 3 bases, and 17 bases lay outside the gene matches. Germline V gene lookup returns CDR1 LNHDA and CDR2 SQIVND (reference sequence). CDR3 bases: TGTGCCAGTAGTATTACCTTTGAGCGGGAAGAGGTTTACTACGAGCAGTACTTC. Its protein is CASSITFEREEVYYEQYF.

The CDR3 here is CASSLVAVDRGSGVYGYTF. The CDR3 DNA reads as TGCGCCAGCAGCTTGGTCGCCGTGGACAGGGGTTCTGGAGTCTATGGCTACACCTTC. The V call is TRBV5-1, the J call TRBJ1-2, with 9 bases lining up with TRBD1. From germline, CDR1 is SGHRS and CDR2 YFSETQ. This CDR3 has 19 amino acids. V lost 0 bases to trimming and J lost 4 bases; unmatched junction nucleotides: 16.

The chain has TRBV19 and TRBJ2-5; 7 bases are a match to TRBD2. Per the germline V gene, CDR1 is LNHDA and CDR2 is SQIVND (reference sequence). The CDR3 runs 17 residues. The J segment lost 2 bases and the V segment lost 3 bases, leaving 12 bases of the junction unmatched. Written as DNA, the CDR3 is TGTGCCAGTAGTATTCGTTTAAGCGGGGTCGGGCAAGAGACCCAGTACTTC. As protein: CASSIRLSGVGQETQYF.

The gene calls are TRBV28 and TRBJ1-4; no clear D gene. Trimming cost V 7 bases and J 6 bases, with 15 bases left between them. The CDR3 length is 14 residues. Germline V gene sequence: CDR1 MDHEN, CDR2 SYDVKM. This CDR3 reads CASNESPNYEKLFF. The DNA of the CDR3 is TGTGCCAGCAACGAGAGTCCAAATTATGAAAAACTGTTTTTT.

This clone was seen more than once but under ten times. The chain combines TRBV29-1 with TRBJ2-7, with D uncertain. V lost 5 bases and J 5 bases, leaving 7 bases between the germline ends. CDR3 length: 10 residues. Germline-derived CDR1 and CDR2 are SQVTM and ANQGSEA. The CDR3 nucleotides are TGCAGCGTTTGGGAAAACGAGCAGTACTTC. As protein: CSVWENEQYF.

The chain recombines TRBV9 with TRBJ1-2; perhaps TRBD1 as D (6 bases). CDR3 length: 15 residues. Germline CDR1 SGDLS, CDR2 YYNGEE. V was cut by 4 bases and J by 3 bases, with 16 bases left in between. The CDR3 coding sequence is TGTGCCAGCAGCCGGGTGGGCGGGGGCTACTATGGCTACACCTTC. Translating gives CASSRVGGGYYGYTF.

This clone was counted between two and nine times. The rearrangement joins TRBV7-9 to TRBJ2-5; TRBD1 aligns across 8 bases. This CDR3 contains 16 residues. Looked up from germline, CDR1 is SEHNR and CDR2 is FQNEAQ (reference sequence). With 1 base clipped from V and 1 base from J, the junction kept 5 bases outside the gene matches. The CDR3 bases are TGTGCCAGCAGCTTAGGGCAGGGGGCATCCCAAGAGACCCAGTACTTC. This translates into CASSLGQGASQETQYF. The full variable domain, rest sourced from reference TRBV7-9 and TRBJ2-5, is DTGVSQNPRHKITKRGQNVTFRCDPISEHNRLYWYRQTLGQGPEFLTYFQNEAQLEKSRLLSDRFSAERPKGSFSTLEIQRTEQGDSAMYLCASSLGQGASQETQYFGPGTRLLVL.

This clone turned up a few times. J is TRBJ2-5 and V is TRBV7-9; a weak D match, TRBD2 (5 bases). The ends were cut back, 5 bases at V and 1 base at J, with 14 bases in the middle. The CDR3 consists of 15 residues. Germline V gene sequence: CDR1 SEHNR, CDR2 FQNEAQ (reference sequence). In DNA, the CDR3 is TGTGCCAGCAGCCCCGGGAAGAAACCCCAAGAGACCCAGTACTTC. Protein: CASSPGKKPQETQYF.

This sequence joins TRBV6-4 and TRBJ2-3; maybe TRBD1 (6 bases). This CDR3 comprises 14 residues. CDR1 MRHNA and CDR2 SNTAGT come from the germline V gene. Between the trimmed V and J ends, which lost 8 bases and 3 bases, there was a span of 15 bases. CDR3 protein: CASGRSGQTDTQYF. DNA of the CDR3: TGTGCCAGCGGAAGATCGGGACAAACAGATACGCAGTATTTT.

This chain uses TRBV11-2 with TRBJ2-5; maybe TRBD2 (5 bases). V gave up 5 bases and J gave up 4 bases, with 14 bases separating them. CDR1 and CDR2 from the germline V gene are SGHAT and FQNNGV. The CDR3 spans 14 residues. The CDR3 nucleotides are TGTGCCAGCAGCCCCACCGCTAGCAGAGAGACCCAGTACTTC. Translating it yields CASSPTASRETQYF.

V usage is TRBV10-1 and J usage is TRBJ2-1; TRBD2 matches at 8 bases. Germline V CDR1 and CDR2: WNHNN, SYGVQD (reference sequence). The CDR3 has 16 amino acids. V lost 2 bases to trimming and J lost 2 bases; unmatched junction nucleotides: 5. CDR3 DNA: TGCGCCAGCAGTGAGGATAGCGGGGCGACCTACAATGAGCAGTTCTTC. This codes for CASSEDSGATYNEQFF.

This chain connects TRBV7-6 to TRBJ1-2, with TRBD1 identical over 7 bases. The CDR3 is 14 amino acids. The V segment lost 5 bases and the J segment 2 bases; nucleotides outside the gene matches: 5. The germline V gene encodes CDR1 SGHVS and CDR2 FNYEAQ. The CDR3 sequence is CASSEQGQNYGYTF. Written as DNA, the CDR3 is TGTGCCAGCAGCGAACAGGGACAGAACTATGGCTACACCTTC.

The chain combines TRBV11-2 with TRBJ2-4, with D unresolved. The CDR3 has 14 residues. Germline values: CDR1 SGHAT, CDR2 FQNNGV. Trimming shortened V by 4 bases and J by 4 bases, and 11 bases separated the two germline ends. The CDR3 nucleotides read TGTGCCAGCAGCTCCCCGGGTGGAAAAAACATTCAGTACTTC. Encoded protein: CASSSPGGKNIQYF.

The gene calls are TRBV5-6 and TRBJ1-3; TRBD1 is a possible D gene (5 bases). V was clipped by 0 bases and J by 7 bases, with 14 bases between them. The CDR3 loop spans 15 amino acids. Germline CDR1 and CDR2: SGHDT and YYEEEE. DNA for the CDR3: TGTGCCAGCAGCTTGGTGCTTGGAAAGGGGAACACCATATATTTT. Its protein is CASSLVLGKGNTIYF.

The genes are TRBV18 and TRBJ2-5, with D maybe TRBD1 (6 bases). Germline V CDR1 and CDR2: KGHSH, LQKENI. The CDR3 length is 15 residues. The V end lost 4 bases, the J end lost 5 bases, and 17 bases lay between the germline ends. The CDR3 DNA reads as TGTGCCAGCTCACACCAAAACGACAGGCTGGAGACCCAGTACTTC. Translating gives CASSHQNDRLETQYF. Full variable domain (remainder filled in from reference TRBV18 and TRBJ2-5): NAGVMQNPRHLVRRRGQEARLRCSPMKGHSHVYWYRQLPEEGLKFMVYLQKENIIDESGMPKERFSAEFPKEGPSILRIQQVVRGDSAAYFCASSHQNDRLETQYFGPGTRLLVL.

As concerns this clone: This may be a read error: a much more frequent sequence differs by one nucleotide. At the DNA level, this CDR3 is encoded by other sequences in the same sample as well. This chain connects TRBV6-1 to TRBJ1-1; a possible D gene is TRBD1 (5 bases). The germline V gene encodes CDR1 MNHNS and CDR2 SASEGT. The CDR3 runs 15 residues. The DNA of the CDR3 is TGTGCCAGCAGTGAAATAGCAGGGTCTTTCGCTGAAGCCTTCTTT. This translates into CASSEIAGSFAEAFF.

The chain uses TRBV12-5 and TRBJ2-2; D is unresolved. The germline CDR1 and CDR2 sequences are LGHNT and FRNRAP. V gave up 5 bases and J gave up 4 bases, with 11 bases separating them. CDR3 length: 14 amino acids. CDR3 bases: TGTGCTAGTGGTCCCCCAAGTGCCACCGGGGAGCTGTTTTTT. This encodes CASGPPSATGELFF.

The chain has TRBV5-1 and TRBJ2-2, with TRBD1 as a possible D gene (6 bases). The CDR3 loop spans 17 amino acids. Trimming left V 3 bases short and J 4 bases short, with 19 bases between. The germline V gene encodes CDR1 SGHRS and CDR2 YFSETQ. For the CDR3, the DNA is TGCGCCAGCAGCTACGACAGGTCCCCTGCAGGCACCGGGGAGCTGTTTTTT. Protein product: CASSYDRSPAGTGELFF.

The chain uses TRBV7-9 and TRBJ2-7; no clear D gene. V lost 2 bases, J lost 6 bases, and 8 bases lay in between. The V gene's germline CDR1 is SEHNR and CDR2 FQNEAQ (reference sequence). This CDR3 is built from 12 residues. The CDR3 DNA sequence: TGTGCCAGCAGCTTATTCGAGAGCGAGCAGTACTTC. Protein product: CASSLFESEQYF.

This clone occurred a few times. V is TRBV27 and J is TRBJ2-3; D remains unclear. Germline loops: CDR1 MNHEY, CDR2 SMNVEV (reference sequence). The CDR3 totals 13 residues. Trimming removed 3 bases from V and 4 bases from J, with 8 bases in between. The CDR3 sequence is CASSFSLADTQYF. CDR3 nucleotides: TGTGCCAGCAGTTTTAGTCTGGCAGATACGCAGTATTTT.

The CDR3: CSATGGVRADTQYF. CDR3 sequence (DNA): TGCAGCGCCACAGGGGGCGTGAGGGCAGATACGCAGTATTTT. The chain joins TRBV29-1 to TRBJ2-3; 9 bases line up with TRBD1. Trimming removed 7 bases from V and 4 bases from J; junction bases left unmatched: 9. Germline loops: CDR1 SQVTM, CDR2 ANQGSEA. CDR3 length: 14 amino acids.

The chain links TRBV5-1 to TRBJ2-1; 11 bases match TRBD2. With V trimmed by 5 bases and J by 8 bases, 3 bases remained unmatched. CDR3 length equals 13 residues. Germline V gene data show CDR1 as SGHRS and CDR2 as YFSETQ. The CDR3, as DNA: TGCGCCAGCAGTCAACTAGCGGGAGATGAGCAGTTCTTC. Its protein product is CASSQLAGDEQFF.

V gene TRBV19 combines with J gene TRBJ1-5; D call uncertain. In germline, CDR1 is LNHDA, CDR2 SQIVND (reference sequence). The CDR3 runs 13 residues. V lost 5 bases, J lost 5 bases, and 10 bases lay in between. CDR3 in DNA: TGTGCCAGTAGTTTCAGGTTAGATCAGCCCCAGCATTTT. Amino acid sequence: CASSFRLDQPQHF.

The rearrangement joins TRBV5-1 to TRBJ2-1; 7 nucleotides line up with TRBD2. The CDR3 runs to 16 residues. The V and J ends lost 0 bases and 2 bases, in that order; junction bases with no gene match: 5. The V gene's germline CDR1 is SGHRS and CDR2 YFSETQ. Here the CDR3 DNA reads TGCGCCAGCAGCTTGGGGGCTAGCGGAGCCTACAATGAGCAGTTCTTC. Its protein is CASSLGASGAYNEQFF.